The clone carrying this T cell receptor beta chain was found a few times. This specimen belongs to a study of patients and donors after allogeneic stem cell transplantation. With 6 bases clipped from V and 4 bases from J, the junction kept 7 bases outside the gene matches. The CDR3 extends over 15 amino acids. Germline-derived CDR1 and CDR2 are MNHEY and SVGEGT. One entry per CDR3 protein results from TCRdb running MiXCR on the RT-PCR reads. The repertoire holds 900,000 to 1,000,000 distinct CDR3 sequences, with about a sixth as singletons. The rearrangement uses TRBV6-2 or TRBV6-3 and TRBJ2-3; 10 nucleotides align to TRBD2. The sequenced material came from blood, either unsorted or a sorted T cell fraction (not recorded which). This receptor was obtained from a human donor who was either an allogeneic HSCT recipient or a stem cell or donor lymphocyte infusion donor (not recorded which). It is not recorded whose cells these are; they may come from a transplant donor. The DNA of the CDR3 is TGTGCCAGCAGGAAGCTAGCGGGAGCTGCAGATACGCAGTATTTT. This sequence encodes CASRKLAGAADTQYF.